This entry lists 21 T cell receptor beta chains sequenced from one sample in a study of Graves' ophthalmopathy and Graves' hyperthyroidism. RNA transcripts served as template for amplifying TCR beta CDR3 sequences. Scientists carried out first-round RT-PCR using HTBI primers and then a second-round multiplex PCR. In TCRdb, the multiplex PCR reads were re-called with MiXCR into one record per CDR3 protein. The sample lists 650,000 to 900,000 distinct CDR3 sequences, 40% occurring once. Sequencing used peripheral blood. These receptors all come from an adult man with Graves' ophthalmopathy.

This clonotype was recorded at least ten times. V and J are TRBV7-9 and TRBJ2-7; D may correspond to TRBD1 or TRBD2 (6 bases each). Looked up from germline, CDR1 is SEHNR and CDR2 is FQNEAQ (reference sequence). The ends were cut back, 1 base at V and 4 bases at J, with 11 bases in the middle. CDR3 length: 14 amino acids. CDR3 loop: CASSLGGAEYEQYF. The CDR3 DNA sequence: TGTGCCAGCAGCTTAGGGGGGGCCGAGTACGAGCAGTACTTC.

V gene TRBV9 combines with J gene TRBJ1-3; possible D gene TRBD1, 5 bases. This CDR3 is built from 18 residues. The V and J ends lost 4 bases and 0 bases respectively, with 20 bases between them. CDR1 and CDR2 (germline): SGDLS, YYNGEE. CDR3 region: CASSQGMNRPHSGNTIYF. The CDR3 DNA follows: TGTGCCAGCAGCCAAGGCATGAACAGGCCACACTCTGGAAACACCATATATTTT. Using reference TRBV9 and TRBJ1-3 for the parts outside the CDR3, the full variable domain is DSGVTQTPKHLITATGQRVTLRCSPRSGDLSVYWYQQSLDQGLQFLIQYYNGEERAKGNILERFSAQQFPDLHSELNLSSLELGDSALYFCASSQGMNRPHSGNTIYFGEGSWLTVV.

This clonotype was counted many times. The chain uses TRBV2 and TRBJ1-1; D ambiguous. CDR1 and CDR2 (germline): SNHLY, FYNNEI. The ends were cut back, 6 bases at V and 1 base at J, with 6 bases in the middle. This CDR3 region has 12 residues. For the CDR3, the DNA is TGTGCCAGCAGGCGACCGAACACTGAAGCTTTCTTT. Amino acids: CASRRPNTEAFF.

In its sample, this clonotype was seen many times. The chain links TRBV25-1 to TRBJ1-3; no clear D. CDR3 length: 11 residues. Between the trimmed V and J ends, which lost 8 bases and 7 bases, there was a span of 9 bases. Germline V lookup: CDR1 MGHDK, CDR2 SYGVNS. In DNA form, the CDR3 reads TGTGCCAGCTCCAGTTGGAACACCATATATTTT. It yields the protein CASSSWNTIYF.

This clonotype was seen a few times. CDR3 DNA sequence: TGTGCCACCAGTTCTCTTGAGACAGGGGGCTATGGCTACACCTTC. Protein sequence: CATSSLETGGYGYTF. V is TRBV24-1 and J is TRBJ1-2; 9 bases are a match to TRBD1. CDR3 length: 15 residues. Trimming removed 6 bases from V and 4 bases from J; junction bases left unmatched: 8. CDR1 and CDR2 from the germline V gene are KGHDR and SFDVKD.

The chain is built from TRBV7-9 and TRBJ1-1; 11 positions match TRBD1. The CDR3 is 17 residues long. The germline CDR1 and CDR2 sequences are SEHNR and FQNEAQ (reference sequence). V lost 6 bases to trimming and J lost 1 base; unmatched junction nucleotides: 10. CDR3 in DNA: TGTGCCAGCAGACGGACAGGGGGCGAGCTCGAGAACACTGAAGCTTTCTTT. Translation gives CASRRTGGELENTEAFF.

Here the CDR3 DNA reads TGTGCCAGCAGCTTCCAGGGGGCAACAAAAGCTTTCTTT. This codes for CASSFQGATKAFF. J is TRBJ1-1 and V is TRBV7-9; 8 positions match TRBD1. Trimming at V came to 3 bases and at J to 9 bases, leaving 6 bases not matched to a gene. The CDR3 is 13 amino acids. Germline V gene lookup returns CDR1 SEHNR and CDR2 FQNEAQ (reference sequence).

This clonotype was counted once. This chain connects TRBV7-3 to TRBJ2-7, with 11 bases matching TRBD2. The junction had 3 bases not matched to a gene; V was cut back by 6 bases and J by 2 bases. Germline CDR1 reads SGHTA; CDR2 reads FQGTGA. The CDR3 has 14 amino acids. CDR3 residues: CASRKLAGAYEQYF. The CDR3 nucleotides are TGTGCCAGCAGAAAACTAGCGGGAGCCTACGAGCAGTACTTC.

The chain recombines TRBV3-1 with TRBJ1-4; D is unresolved. This CDR3 comprises 14 residues. Between the trimmed V and J ends, which lost 1 base and 7 bases, there was a span of 10 bases. Per germline, CDR1 LGHDT and CDR2 YNNKEL (reference sequence). In DNA, the CDR3 is TGTGCCAGCAGCCAAGGAATCCATGTTGAAAAACTGTTTTTT. Translation: CASSQGIHVEKLFF.

This clonotype was detected only a few times. Here the CDR3 DNA reads TGCAGCGTTGAAGTCGAGGCTAGCTTCCCCACAGATACGCAGTATTTT. Translating it yields CSVEVEASFPTDTQYF. V is TRBV29-1 and J is TRBJ2-3; tentative D call: TRBD2 (5 bases). In germline, CDR1 is SQVTM, CDR2 ANQGSEA. This CDR3 comprises 16 residues. Trimming pared 1 base from V and 2 bases from J, leaving 16 bases between.

This clonotype has just a few counts. The V call is TRBV7-2, the J call TRBJ2-7, with D maybe TRBD2 (5 bases). The CDR3 length is 11 residues. V shed 10 bases and J shed 6 bases, with 13 bases lying between them. Germline CDR1 SGHTA, CDR2 FQGNSA. The CDR3 nucleotides are TGTGCCAACCTGGTACGGGGCGAGCAGTACTTC. Translation: CANLVRGEQYF.

Many counts were recorded for this clonotype. The rearrangement uses TRBV2 and TRBJ1-1, with D maybe TRBD1 (5 bases). The CDR3 runs to 13 residues. Germline CDR1 and CDR2: SNHLY and FYNNEI. The ends were cut back, 6 bases at V and 0 bases at J, with 8 bases in the middle. In nucleotides, the CDR3 is TGTGCCAGCAGGGCGACAGTGAACACTGAAGCTTTCTTT. Residues: CASRATVNTEAFF.

Points on this clonotype: Given a much more abundant clone one base away, this may be a read error. The V call is TRBV7-8, the J call TRBJ2-7, with 9 bases matching TRBD2. Germline values: CDR1 SGHVS, CDR2 FQNEAQ. The CDR3 runs to 14 residues. The CDR3 protein is CASSPLAGAYGQYF. CDR3 DNA sequence: TGTGCCAGCAGCCCATTAGCGGGAGCCTACGGGCAGTACTTC.

The chain carries TRBV25-1 and TRBJ2-7; D tentatively fits TRBD1 or TRBD2 (6 bases each). Between the trimmed V and J ends, which lost 5 bases and 4 bases, there was a span of 15 bases. The length of the CDR3 is 14 residues. The V gene's germline CDR1 is MGHDK and CDR2 SYGVNS. CDR3 DNA: TGTGCCAGCAGTTTATTTTGGGGGGCGTACGAGCAGTACTTC. Translated: CASSLFWGAYEQYF.

There are a few counts of this clonotype. This rearrangement joins TRBV12-3 or TRBV12-4 to TRBJ1-1; unclear D gene. V was clipped by 7 bases and J by 5 bases, with 14 bases between them. This CDR3 has 13 amino acids. The CDR3 sequence: CASTPHPRTEAFF. CDR3 coding DNA: TGTGCCAGCACCCCACACCCGAGGACTGAAGCTTTCTTT.

V gene TRBV7-2 combines with J gene TRBJ2-3, with D perhaps TRBD2 (6 bases). Trimming cost V 0 bases and J 0 bases, with 10 bases left between them. The CDR3 runs 16 residues. Germline V gene lookup returns CDR1 SGHTA and CDR2 FQGNSA. CDR3 coding DNA: TGTGCCAGCAGCTTAGCTAGCGGTTCTAGCACAGATACGCAGTATTTT. As protein: CASSLASGSSTDTQYF.

V gene TRBV19 combines with J gene TRBJ2-2; weak D call: TRBD1 (7 bases). CDR3 length: 19 amino acids. CDR1 and CDR2 from the germline V gene are LNHDA and SQIVND (reference sequence). V was pared by 3 bases and J by 2 bases, with 22 bases between. CDR3: CASSILSLRQGGNTGELFF. The CDR3 region has the DNA TGTGCCAGTAGTATTCTCTCCCTCCGACAGGGAGGAAACACCGGGGAGCTGTTTTTT.

This clonotype has a handful of counts. The V gene is TRBV9, the J gene TRBJ1-4; D remains ambiguous. CDR1 and CDR2 from the germline V gene are SGDLS and YYNGEE. The V end was cut by 5 bases, the J end by 1 base, with 21 bases between. The CDR3 sequence is 18 residues long. The CDR3 bases are TGTGCCAGCAGTCCCGACCTGATGGGTGTGCAAACTAATGAAAAACTGTTTTTT. Translating it yields CASSPDLMGVQTNEKLFF.

This clonotype was counted many times. The chain recombines TRBV19 with TRBJ1-2, with no clear D. CDR1 is LNHDA and CDR2 is SQIVND in the germline V gene (reference sequence). The CDR3 runs 13 residues. Between the trimmed V and J ends, which lost 5 bases and 4 bases, there was a span of 11 bases. In nucleotides, the CDR3 is TGTGCCAGTAGTGAATGGGGTGGCTATGGCTACACCTTC. The encoded protein is CASSEWGGYGYTF.

The J gene is TRBJ2-2, the V gene TRBV12-3 or TRBV12-4, with D uncertain. The CDR3 is 15 residues long. V was pared by 5 bases and J by 4 bases, with 14 bases between. The chain's CDR3 is CASSPDARCTGELFF. The CDR3 coding sequence is TGTGCCAGCAGTCCGGACGCACGATGCACCGGGGAGCTGTTTTTT.

CDR3 protein: CASSAGTSDYEQYF. In nucleotides, the CDR3 is TGTGCCAGCAGTGCCGGGACTAGCGACTACGAGCAGTACTTC. The V call is TRBV2, the J call TRBJ2-7, with 10 bases aligning to TRBD2. V lost 4 bases, J lost 3 bases, and 3 bases stayed unmatched. The CDR3 runs to 14 residues. Germline CDR1 reads SNHLY; CDR2 reads FYNNEI.